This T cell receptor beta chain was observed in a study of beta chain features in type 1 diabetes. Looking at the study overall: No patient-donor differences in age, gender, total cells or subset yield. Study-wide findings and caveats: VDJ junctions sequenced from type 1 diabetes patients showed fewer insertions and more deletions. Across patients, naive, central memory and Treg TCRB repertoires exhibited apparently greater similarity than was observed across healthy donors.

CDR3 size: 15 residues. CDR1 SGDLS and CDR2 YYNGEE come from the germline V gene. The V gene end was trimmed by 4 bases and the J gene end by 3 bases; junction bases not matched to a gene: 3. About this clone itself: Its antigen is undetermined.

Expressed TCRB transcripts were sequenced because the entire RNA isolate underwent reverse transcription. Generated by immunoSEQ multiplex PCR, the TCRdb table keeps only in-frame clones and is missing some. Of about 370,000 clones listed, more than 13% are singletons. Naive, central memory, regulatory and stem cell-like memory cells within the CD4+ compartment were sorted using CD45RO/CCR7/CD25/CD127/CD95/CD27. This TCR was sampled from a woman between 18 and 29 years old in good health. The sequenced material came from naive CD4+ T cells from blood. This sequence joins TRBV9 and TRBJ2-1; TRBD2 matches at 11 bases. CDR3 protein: CASSNGLAGYNEQFF. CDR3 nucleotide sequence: TGTGCCAGCAGCAACGGACTAGCGGGCTACAATGAGCAGTTCTTC. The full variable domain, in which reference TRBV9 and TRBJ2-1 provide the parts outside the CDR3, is DSGVTQTPKHLITATGQRVTLRCSPRSGDLSVYWYQQSLDQGLQFLIQYYNGEERAKGNILERFSAQQFPDLHSELNLSSLELGDSALYFCASSNGLAGYNEQFFGPGTRLTVL.